The rows below give T cell receptor beta chains drawn from one sample of a study of cytomegalovirus exposure and HLA in healthy donors. Profiling relied on immunoSEQ multiplex PCR, and the TCRdb table lists in-frame clones only, not all of them. The sample consists of about 150,000 clones, roughly four fifths of them appearing once. The sequencing input was PBMCs. These receptor sequences come from a man between 18 and 29 years old in good health and CMV-seronegative. Each CDR3 is given with its conserved first and last residue. A D gene is named only where the DNA matches it firmly. Some rows mark clone size as missing; the rest say once, few, many or name a class of expanded clone.

clone size,V gene,D gene,J gene,CDR3 protein,CDR3 DNA
few,TRBV10-3,-,TRBJ1-3,CAISESTGTGNTIYF,TGTGCCATCAGTGAGTCGACAGGCACCGGAAACACCATATATTTT
few,TRBV4-1,-,TRBJ2-1,CASSQAAPPSYNEQFF,TGCGCCAGCAGCCAAGCAGCGCCCCCCTCCTACAATGAGCAGTTCTTC
-,TRBV6-5,-,TRBJ2-2,CASSSGTLTGELFF,TGTGCCAGCAGTTCCGGGACTTTGACCGGGGAGCTGTTTTTT
-,TRBV11-3,-,TRBJ2-3,CASSRTPEENTQYF,TGTGCCAGCAGCCGGACCCCGGAGGAAAATACGCAGTATTTT
-,TRBV15,-,TRBJ2-3,CATSRGREAWRTDTQYF,TGTGCCACCAGCAGAGGTCGGGAAGCCTGGCGCACAGATACGCAGTATTTT
-,TRBV7-9,TRBD2,TRBJ2-2,CASSLGGVLAGGGTGELFF,TGTGCCAGCAGCTTAGGGGGGGTGCTGGCGGGAGGAGGCACCGGGGAGCTGTTTTTT
-,TRBV5-4,TRBD2,TRBJ2-3,CASSWGLAATDTQYF,TGTGCCAGCAGCTGGGGACTAGCGGCCACAGATACGCAGTATTTT
-,TRBV4-3,TRBD1,TRBJ1-6,CASSQERVETGTGDFALHF,TGCGCCAGCAGCCAAGAAAGAGTCGAAACCGGGACAGGGGATTTTGCCCTCCACTTT
-,TRBV6-6,TRBD1,TRBJ2-3,CASSYYAGTGSDTQYF,TGTGCCAGCAGTTACTACGCGGGGACAGGGAGCGATACGCAGTATTTT
-,TRBV13,TRBD1,TRBJ2-1,CASSLGGTAGQVEDEQFF,TGTGCCAGCAGCTTAGGGGGGACGGCGGGACAGGTGGAGGATGAGCAGTTCTTC
-,TRBV19,-,TRBJ2-7,CASTPSSASYEQYF,TGTGCCAGTACCCCCTCCAGCGCTTCTTACGAGCAGTACTTC
-,TRBV9,TRBD2,TRBJ2-1,CASSFRAEREMNEQFF,TGTGCCAGCAGCTTCCGGGCGGAGCGGGAGATGAATGAGCAGTTCTTC
few,TRBV2,-,TRBJ2-1,CASSEEAHNEQFF,TGTGCCAGCAGTGAAGAAGCCCACAATGAGCAGTTCTTC
-,TRBV29-1,TRBD2,TRBJ2-1,CSVEGSGRDYNEQFF,TGCAGCGTTGAAGGTAGCGGGAGGGATTACAATGAGCAGTTCTTC
-,TRBV5-1,TRBD2,TRBJ2-7,CASSLGEAGGNEQYF,TGCGCCAGCAGCCTCGGTGAGGCGGGAGGAAACGAGCAGTACTTC
-,TRBV18,-,TRBJ2-7,CASSALDLNYEQYF,TGTGCCAGCTCCGCACTCGATCTCAACTACGAGCAGTACTTC
-,TRBV7-8,TRBD2,TRBJ2-7,CASSFPTSGFSYEQYF,TGTGCCAGCAGCTTCCCCACTAGCGGATTCTCCTACGAGCAGTACTTC
-,TRBV6-5,TRBD1,TRBJ2-1,CASRLGQGNDEQFF,TGTGCCAGCAGGCTGGGACAGGGGAACGATGAGCAGTTCTTC
few,TRBV15,TRBD1,TRBJ2-1,CATSREGTGNYNEQFF,TGTGCCACCAGCAGAGAAGGGACAGGGAACTACAATGAGCAGTTCTTC
-,TRBV30,-,TRBJ1-5,CAWSPGDSNQPQHF,TGTGCCTGGAGTCCCGGGGATAGCAATCAGCCCCAGCATTTT
-,TRBV15,-,TRBJ2-5,CATSLAGPETQYF,TGTGCCACCAGTCTTGCAGGTCCGGAGACCCAGTACTTC
-,TRBV19,-,TRBJ2-3,CASRQNKLGLVTDTQYF,TGTGCCAGTAGGCAGAATAAACTAGGGTTAGTCACAGATACGCAGTATTTT
-,TRBV19,-,TRBJ1-5,CASTPGGPQPQHF,TGTGCCAGTACCCCCGGAGGGCCTCAGCCCCAGCATTTT
-,TRBV5-1,-,TRBJ1-3,CASSLVGEPENTIYF,TGCGCCAGCAGCTTGGTGGGAGAGCCAGAAAACACCATATATTTT
-,TRBV13,TRBD1,TRBJ1-1,CASSGPGQEKLNTEAFF,TGTGCCAGCAGCGGACCGGGACAGGAGAAATTGAACACTGAAGCTTTCTTT
once,TRBV7-9,-,TRBJ1-5,CSSSWTGGNQPQHF,TGTTCCAGCAGCTGGACCGGGGGCAATCAGCCCCAGCATTTT
-,TRBV18,-,TRBJ2-7,CASSPYGSYEQYF,TGTGCCAGCTCACCATACGGGTCTTACGAGCAGTACTTC
-,TRBV5-1,TRBD1,TRBJ2-7,CASSPRDRDSYEQYF,TGCGCCAGCAGCCCCCGGGACAGGGACTCCTACGAGCAGTACTTC
-,TRBV25-1,-,TRBJ1-5,CASSETGGGQPQHF,TGTGCCAGCAGTGAAACCGGGGGTGGGCAGCCCCAGCATTTT
-,TRBV4-3,-,TRBJ2-7,CASSQAQGAPYEQYF,TGCGCCAGCAGCCAAGCACAAGGAGCCCCCTACGAGCAGTACTTC
-,TRBV4-1,TRBD2,TRBJ2-7,CASSQFLAGGPYEQYF,TGCGCCAGCAGCCAATTCCTAGCGGGAGGCCCCTACGAGCAGTACTTC
-,TRBV28,-,TRBJ2-7,CASPGPTNSYEQYF,TGTGCCAGCCCAGGGCCGACAAACTCCTACGAGCAGTACTTC
few,TRBV28,TRBD2,TRBJ2-7,CASSFPLAGAGEQYF,TGTGCCAGCAGTTTCCCACTAGCGGGAGCGGGGGAGCAGTACTTC
-,TRBV5-5,-,TRBJ2-2,CASSDVRSGAGELFF,TGTGCCAGCAGCGACGTAAGGTCAGGGGCCGGGGAGCTGTTTTTT
-,TRBV11-3,TRBD2,TRBJ2-3,CASSPRASGSGDTQYF,TGTGCCAGCAGCCCCCGGGCTAGCGGGAGCGGAGATACGCAGTATTTT
-,TRBV2,TRBD2,TRBJ2-1,CASRQREGGVNEQFF,TGTGCCAGCAGGCAGCGGGAGGGCGGGGTGAATGAGCAGTTCTTC
-,TRBV19,TRBD1,TRBJ1-5,CASRDLQGMKQPQHF,TGTGCCAGTAGGGATCTACAGGGGATGAAGCAGCCCCAGCATTTT
-,TRBV19,-,TRBJ2-1,CATRGAHEQFF,TGTGCCACCCGGGGAGCCCATGAGCAGTTCTTC
-,TRBV7-2,-,TRBJ1-5,CASSRAVNTGPQHF,TGTGCCAGCAGCCGCGCCGTCAATACTGGGCCCCAGCATTTT
once,TRBV7-9,-,TRBJ1-1,CSSSFGDEAFF,TGTTCCAGCAGCTTCGGGGATGAAGCTTTCTTT
-,TRBV21-1,-,TRBJ2-1,CASLLTGMYNEQFF,TGTGCCAGCCTTCTGACAGGGATGTACAATGAGCAGTTCTTC